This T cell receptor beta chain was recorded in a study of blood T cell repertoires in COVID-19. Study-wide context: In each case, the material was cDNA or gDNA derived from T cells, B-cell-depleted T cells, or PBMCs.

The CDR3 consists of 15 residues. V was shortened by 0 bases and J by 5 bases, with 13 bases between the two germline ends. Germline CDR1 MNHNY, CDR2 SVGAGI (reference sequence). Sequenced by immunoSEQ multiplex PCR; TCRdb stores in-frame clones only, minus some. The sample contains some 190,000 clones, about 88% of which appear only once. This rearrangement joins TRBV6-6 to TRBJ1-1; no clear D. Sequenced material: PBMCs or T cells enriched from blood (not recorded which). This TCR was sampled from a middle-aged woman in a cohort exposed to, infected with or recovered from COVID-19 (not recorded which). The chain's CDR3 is CASSYSRGVRTEAFF. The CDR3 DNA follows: TGTGCCAGCAGTTACTCCCGGGGTGTTAGGACTGAAGCTTTCTTT.